The text below deals with one TCR beta chain. The antigen is not known. Sequencing libraries made from TCR beta cDNA carried unique molecular identifiers. TCRdb re-analysed the PCR reads in MiXCR, keeping a single row per CDR3 protein. Among about 770,000 distinct CDR3 sequences, more than 45% were seen once, and the ten largest hold roughly 4.5%. This record comes from a study of post-analysis software for immune sequencing data. Study summary: Secondary progressive, relapsing-remitting and progressive-relapsing multiple sclerosis were among the included disease courses. Study-level findings and limits: Patients used a handful of TRBV segments, including TRBV5-6, TRBV5-1 and TRBV20-1, more often than controls.

The CDR3 length is 13 residues. Germline CDR1 WSHSY, CDR2 SAAADI. V lost 4 bases and J lost 8, with 14 bases in between. Sequencing was carried out using blood. The clonotype was recovered from a girl aged 10 to 17 with multiple sclerosis. The chain couples TRBV10-2 to TRBJ1-2, with D perhaps matching TRBD1 (5 bases). In DNA form, the CDR3 reads TGCGCCAGCAGTGTTAGGGGAGTGGGGGGCTACACCTTC. It is translated as CASSVRGVGGYTF.